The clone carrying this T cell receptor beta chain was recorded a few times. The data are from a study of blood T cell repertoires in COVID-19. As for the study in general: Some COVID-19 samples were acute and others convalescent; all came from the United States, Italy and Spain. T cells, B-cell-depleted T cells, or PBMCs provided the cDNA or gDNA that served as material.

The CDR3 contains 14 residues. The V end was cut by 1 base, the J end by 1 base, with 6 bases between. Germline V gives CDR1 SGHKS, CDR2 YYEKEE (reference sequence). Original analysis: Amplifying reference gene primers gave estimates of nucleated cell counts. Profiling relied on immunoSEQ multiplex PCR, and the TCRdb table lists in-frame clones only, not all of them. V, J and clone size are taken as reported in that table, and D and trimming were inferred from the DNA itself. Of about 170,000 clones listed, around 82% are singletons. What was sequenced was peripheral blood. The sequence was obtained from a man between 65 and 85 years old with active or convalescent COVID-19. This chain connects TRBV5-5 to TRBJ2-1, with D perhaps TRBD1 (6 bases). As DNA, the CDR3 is TGTGCCAGCAGCTTGACAGGGTCCTACAATGAGCAGTTCTTC. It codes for CASSLTGSYNEQFF.